One and the same sample provided the 11 T cell receptor beta chains below, sequenced in a study of neurological immune-mediated disorders. TCRdb independently ran MiXCR on the 5' RACE reads; one entry per CDR3 protein. The sample contains 20,000 to 25,000 distinct CDR3 sequences, approximately 15% of which appear only once. Sequencing used CD8+ T cells from blood. These receptors all stem from a woman aged 18-30 years with multiple sclerosis.

CDR3 in amino acids: CASRPGGVGGYTF. The CDR3 DNA sequence: TGTGCCAGCAGACCAGGGGGCGTTGGCGGCTACACCTTC. The chain uses TRBV12-3 or TRBV12-4 and TRBJ1-2; 8 nucleotides align to TRBD1. There are 13 residues in the CDR3. The V gene end was trimmed by 6 bases and the J gene end by 8 bases; junction bases not matched to a gene: 8.

This clonotype was recorded at least ten times. This chain uses TRBV4-3 with TRBJ2-1, with 14 bases aligning to TRBD2. Germline assignment: CDR1 LGHNA and CDR2 YSLEER. The CDR3 covers 19 residues. The J segment lost 8 bases and the V segment lost 2 bases, leaving 14 bases of the junction unmatched. The CDR3 reads CASSQLLGLAGGQGDEQFF. CDR3 bases: TGCGCCAGCAGCCAACTGTTAGGACTAGCGGGAGGCCAGGGCGATGAGCAGTTCTTC.

This sequence joins TRBV20-1 and TRBJ1-5; D is undetermined. V shed 0 bases and J shed 0 bases, with 9 bases lying between them. The CDR3 runs to 15 residues. Germline V gene data show CDR1 as DFQATT and CDR2 as SNEGSKA (reference sequence). In nucleotides, the CDR3 is TGCAGTGCTAGAGATAGTTTGAATAGCAATCAGCCCCAGCATTTT. Protein sequence: CSARDSLNSNQPQHF.

This clonotype was counted many times. The rearrangement joins TRBV9 to TRBJ2-5; tentatively, D is TRBD2 (5 bases). CDR3 length: 15 amino acids. The ends were cut back, 4 bases at V and 1 base at J, with 14 bases in the middle. Germline loops: CDR1 SGDLS, CDR2 YYNGEE. CDR3 nucleotides: TGTGCCAGCAGCTTCGACGGGAATCCCCAAGAGACCCAGTACTTC. Protein: CASSFDGNPQETQYF. Drawing the rest from reference TRBV9 and TRBJ2-5, the complete variable domain is DSGVTQTPKHLITATGQRVTLRCSPRSGDLSVYWYQQSLDQGLQFLIQYYNGEERAKGNILERFSAQQFPDLHSELNLSSLELGDSALYFCASSFDGNPQETQYFGPGTRLLVL.

This clonotype showed up many times. The V and J genes are TRBV6-5 and TRBJ2-1, with 9 bases aligning to TRBD2. Germline CDR1 MNHEY, CDR2 SVGAGI. This CDR3 has 14 residues. V lost 4 bases and J lost 8; bases outside the gene matches: 6. The CDR3 nucleotides are TGTGCCAGCAGTTCGGCAGGGACTAGCCATGAGCAGTTCTTC. Translation gives CASSSAGTSHEQFF.

This chain connects TRBV7-9 to TRBJ1-2; maybe TRBD1 (6 bases). The CDR3 is made up of 16 amino acids. Germline V gene sequence: CDR1 SEHNR, CDR2 FQNEAQ (reference sequence). The ends were cut back, 5 bases at V and 5 bases at J, with 21 bases in the middle. CDR3 coding DNA: TGTGCCAGCAGCCCGTCTCGACAGGAAGGAAAATATGGCTACACCTTC. Encoded protein: CASSPSRQEGKYGYTF.

The chain links TRBV19 to TRBJ1-1, with D perhaps matching TRBD1 (5 bases). This CDR3 region has 12 residues. Trimming shortened V by 3 bases and J by 8 bases, and 10 bases separated the two germline ends. Per germline, CDR1 LNHDA and CDR2 SQIVND (reference sequence). CDR3 DNA sequence: TGTGCCAGTAGTATCGGGGGATTAGAAGCTTTCTTT. Translated: CASSIGGLEAFF.

This clonotype showed up many times. The chain recombines TRBV7-2 with TRBJ1-2, with unresolved D. V lost 1 base and J 2 bases, leaving 8 bases between the germline ends. CDR1 is SGHTA and CDR2 is FQGNSA in the germline V gene. This CDR3 region has 14 residues. The CDR3 sequence is CASSLEHENYGYTF. DNA of the CDR3: TGTGCCAGCAGCTTAGAACACGAGAACTATGGCTACACCTTC. Full variable domain (missing parts from reference TRBV7-2 and TRBJ1-2): GAGVSQSPSNKVTEKGKDVELRCDPISGHTALYWYRQSLGQGLEFLIYFQGNSAPDKSGLPSDRFSAERTGGSVSTLTIQRTQQEDSAVYLCASSLEHENYGYTFGSGTRLTVV.

There are many counts of this clonotype. The J gene is TRBJ2-1, the V gene TRBV5-1; 8 bases align to TRBD2. This CDR3 spans 15 amino acids. Germline values: CDR1 SGHRS, CDR2 YFSETQ. V lost 4 bases and J lost 2; bases outside the gene matches: 5. The CDR3: CASSPGLATYNEQFF. As DNA, the CDR3 is TGCGCCAGCAGCCCCGGACTAGCTACCTACAATGAGCAGTTCTTC.

This clonotype is medium-sized within its sample. The chain couples TRBV27 to TRBJ2-3; D remains ambiguous. V gave up 2 bases and J gave up 0 bases, with 9 bases separating them. The germline V gene has CDR1 MNHEY and CDR2 SMNVEV (reference sequence). The CDR3 is 15 amino acids. CDR3 coding DNA: TGTGCCAGCAGTTTAGCGGTGTCTAGCACAGATACGCAGTATTTT. Translated, it gives CASSLAVSSTDTQYF.

This clonotype turned up a few times. The V call is TRBV14, the J call TRBJ2-1; 9 bases are a match to TRBD2. CDR3 length: 15 amino acids. The germline V gene encodes CDR1 SGHDN and CDR2 FVKESK. The J segment lost 4 bases and the V segment lost 5 bases, leaving 6 bases of the junction unmatched. CDR3 nucleotide sequence: TGTGCCAGCAGCGGTAGCGGGGGCCGATACAATGAGCAGTTCTTC. Its translation: CASSGSGGRYNEQFF.